This entry features one T cell receptor beta chain sequence. The antigen remains undetermined. The length of the CDR3 is 14 residues. CDR1 MNHNY and CDR2 SVGAGI come from the germline V gene (reference sequence). Trimming took 2 bases from V and 5 from J, leaving 12 bases between them. PCR was performed using 60 Vbeta and 13 Jbeta primers. Assay used: immunoSEQ multiplex PCR; TCRdb lists only in-frame clones, some missing. The table has about 240,000 clones, roughly 82% seen once; the top ten hold 5.4%. The data stem from a study of cytomegalovirus exposure and HLA in healthy donors. The study's findings and limits: Productive rates of about 87% or about 30% were seen for most TCR beta V segments in an earlier analysis. Reports indicated that the classifier achieved high specificity and sensitivity in diagnosing cytomegalovirus status. Excluded: some indistinguishable V segments such as TRBV6-2 and TRBV6-3.

Sequenced input: PBMCs. This chain joins TRBV6-6 and TRBJ2-5; D is possibly TRBD1 (6 bases). The receptor's source is a woman aged 40 to 49 in good health and CMV-seropositive. CDR3 bases: TGTGCCAGCAGTTACGCAGGGGAGTTGGAGACCCAGTACTTC. Protein sequence: CASSYAGELETQYF.